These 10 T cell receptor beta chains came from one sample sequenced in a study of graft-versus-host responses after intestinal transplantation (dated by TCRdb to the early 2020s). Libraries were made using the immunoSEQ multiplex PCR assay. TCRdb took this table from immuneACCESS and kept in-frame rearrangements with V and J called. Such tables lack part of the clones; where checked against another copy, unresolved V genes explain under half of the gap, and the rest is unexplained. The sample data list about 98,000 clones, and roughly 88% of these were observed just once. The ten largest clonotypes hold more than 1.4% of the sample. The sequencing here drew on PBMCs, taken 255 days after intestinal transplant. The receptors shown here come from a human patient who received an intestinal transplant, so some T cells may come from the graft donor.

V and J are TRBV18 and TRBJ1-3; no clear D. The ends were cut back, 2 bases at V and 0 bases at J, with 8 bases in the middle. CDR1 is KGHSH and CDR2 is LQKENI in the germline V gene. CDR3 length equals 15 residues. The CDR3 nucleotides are TGTGCCAGCTCACCAAGACATCTCTCTGGAAACACCATATATTTT. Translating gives CASSPRHLSGNTIYF. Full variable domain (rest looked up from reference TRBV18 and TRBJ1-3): NAGVMQNPRHLVRRRGQEARLRCSPMKGHSHVYWYRQLPEEGLKFMVYLQKENIIDESGMPKERFSAEFPKEGPSILRIQQVVRGDSAAYFCASSPRHLSGNTIYFGEGSWLTVV.

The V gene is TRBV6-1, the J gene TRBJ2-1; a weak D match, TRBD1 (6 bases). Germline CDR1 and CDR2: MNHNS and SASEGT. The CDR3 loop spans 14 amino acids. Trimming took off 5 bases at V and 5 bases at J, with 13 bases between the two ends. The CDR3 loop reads CASSFPDRHNEQFF. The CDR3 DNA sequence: TGTGCCAGCAGTTTCCCCGACAGGCACAATGAGCAGTTCTTC.

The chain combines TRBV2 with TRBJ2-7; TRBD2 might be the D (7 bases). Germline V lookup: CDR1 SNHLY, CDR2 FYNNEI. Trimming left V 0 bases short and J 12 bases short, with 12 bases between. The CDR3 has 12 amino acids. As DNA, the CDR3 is TGTGCCAGCAGTGAAGCGCTGGGGGGGGCGTACTTC. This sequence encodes CASSEALGGAYF.

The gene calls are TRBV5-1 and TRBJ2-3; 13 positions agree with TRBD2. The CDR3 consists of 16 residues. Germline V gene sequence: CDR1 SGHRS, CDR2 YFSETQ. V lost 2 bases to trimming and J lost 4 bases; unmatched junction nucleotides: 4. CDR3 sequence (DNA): TGCGCCAGCAGCTTAACTAGCGGGGGGGCTTCAGATACGCAGTATTTT. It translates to CASSLTSGGASDTQYF.

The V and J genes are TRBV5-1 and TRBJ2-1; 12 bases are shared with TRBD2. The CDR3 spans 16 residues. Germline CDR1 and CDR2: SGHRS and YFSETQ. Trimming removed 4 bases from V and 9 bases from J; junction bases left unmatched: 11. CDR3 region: CASSILGLAGGGEQFF. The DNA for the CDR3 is TGCGCCAGCAGCATACTAGGGCTAGCGGGAGGGGGTGAGCAGTTCTTC.

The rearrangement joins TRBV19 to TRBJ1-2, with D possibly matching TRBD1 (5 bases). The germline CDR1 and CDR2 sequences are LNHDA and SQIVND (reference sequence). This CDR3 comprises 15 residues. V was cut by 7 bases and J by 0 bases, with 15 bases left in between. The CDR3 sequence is CASMGPSTANYGYTF. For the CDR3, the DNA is TGTGCCAGTATGGGGCCCTCAACCGCTAACTATGGCTACACCTTC.

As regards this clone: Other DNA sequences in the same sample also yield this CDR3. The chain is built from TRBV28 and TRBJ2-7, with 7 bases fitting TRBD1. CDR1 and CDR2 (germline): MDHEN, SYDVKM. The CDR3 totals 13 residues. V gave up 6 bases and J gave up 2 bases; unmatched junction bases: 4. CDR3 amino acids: CASRGDSPYEQYF. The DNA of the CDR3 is TGTGCCAGCAGGGGGGACAGTCCCTACGAGCAGTACTTC.

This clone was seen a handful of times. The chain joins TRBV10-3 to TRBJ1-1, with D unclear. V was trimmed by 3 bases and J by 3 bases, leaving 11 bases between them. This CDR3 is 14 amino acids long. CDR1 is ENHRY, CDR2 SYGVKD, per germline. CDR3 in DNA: TGTGCCATCAGTGATACCAACACGGACACTGAAGCTTTCTTT. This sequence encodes CAISDTNTDTEAFF.

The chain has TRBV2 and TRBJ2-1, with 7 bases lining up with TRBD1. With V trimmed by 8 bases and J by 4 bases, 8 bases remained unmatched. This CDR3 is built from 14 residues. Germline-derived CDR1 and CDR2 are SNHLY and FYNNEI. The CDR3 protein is CASGRQGGYNEQFF. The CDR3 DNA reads TGTGCCAGCGGCAGACAGGGCGGTTACAATGAGCAGTTCTTC.

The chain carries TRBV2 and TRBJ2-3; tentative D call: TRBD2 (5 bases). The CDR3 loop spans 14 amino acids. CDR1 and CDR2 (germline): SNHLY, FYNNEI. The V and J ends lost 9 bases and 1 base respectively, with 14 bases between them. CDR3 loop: CASAGPGGTDTQYF. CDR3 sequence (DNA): TGTGCCAGTGCCGGGCCCGGGGGCACAGATACGCAGTATTTT.